This T cell receptor (beta chain) comes out of a study of cytomegalovirus exposure and HLA in healthy donors. A word on this clone: Its antigen is still unknown.

Primers: 60 Vbeta forward and 13 Jbeta reverse. This table comes from immunoSEQ multiplex PCR, and its TCRdb copy is limited to in-frame clones, with some not included. The sample has roughly 180,000 clones, about four fifths seen once; the top ten hold 2.5% to 3%. Study-level points and caveats: Roughly uniform depth of sequencing across donors was assumed in presence/absence analyses. Most of the CMV-associated TCR beta chains (in a later analysis) appeared to be HLA-restricted. Analysis performed later found 16,951 TCR beta sequences associated with HLA alleles at 0.05 false discovery rate. In a later analysis, parvovirus B19, influenza, CMV and Epstein-Barr virus appeared linked to several top co-occurrence clusters.

Material: PBMCs. This TCR derives from a female donor in good health and CMV-seronegative.

CDR3: CASSQANTEAFF. CDR3 bases: TGTGCCAGCAGCCAAGCAAACACTGAAGCTTTCTTT. The chain combines TRBV11-3 with TRBJ1-1, with D unresolved. From germline, CDR1 is SGHNT and CDR2 YENEEA. Trimming removed 5 bases from V and 2 bases from J, with 6 bases in between. CDR3 length equals 12 residues.